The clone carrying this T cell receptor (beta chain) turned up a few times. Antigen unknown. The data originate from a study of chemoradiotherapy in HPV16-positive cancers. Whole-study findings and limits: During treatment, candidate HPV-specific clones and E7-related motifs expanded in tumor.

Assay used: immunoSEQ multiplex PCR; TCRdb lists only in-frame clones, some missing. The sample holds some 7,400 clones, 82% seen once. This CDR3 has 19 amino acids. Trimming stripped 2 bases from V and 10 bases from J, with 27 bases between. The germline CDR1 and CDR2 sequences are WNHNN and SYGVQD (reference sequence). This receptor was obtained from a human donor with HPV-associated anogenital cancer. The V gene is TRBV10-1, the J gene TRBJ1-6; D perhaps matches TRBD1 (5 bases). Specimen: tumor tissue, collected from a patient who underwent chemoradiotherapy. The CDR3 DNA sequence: TGCGCCAGCAGTGAGGATGAGGCAGGAGGGGCCCCGGTAGGATCACCCCTCCACTTT. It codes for CASSEDEAGGAPVGSPLHF.